A selection of T cell receptor beta chains follows, all from one sample in a study of vaccination effects on CD4 cells after COVID-19. Their specific antigens are unknown. The protocol was immunoSEQ multiplex PCR, while the TCRdb copy is restricted to in-frame clones and leaves out a portion. The table lists about 47,000 clones, about 70% of them singletons, with about 6.7% in the top ten. Sequenced here: CD4+ T cells from PBMCs cultured without peptide, sampled after COVID-19 vaccination. These receptor sequences come from a human donor who received a COVID-19 vaccine. The CDR3 runs from the conserved cysteine through the conserved F or W. The D gene is left open where the match is weak. Not every row has a clone size; where given, it reads once, few, many or a size class.

>-|-|TRBV3-1/TRBV3-2|14|TRBJ1-2
CASSQVTANYGYTF
TGTGCCAGCAGCCAAGTGACAGCTAACTATGGCTACACCTTC
>TRBD1|-|TRBV29-1|14|TRBJ1-6
CSVRTGGSFSPLHF
TGCAGCGTCAGGACAGGGGGCTCATTTTCACCCCTCCACTTT
>TRBD1|-|TRBV6-2/TRBV6-3|15|TRBJ1-2
CASSYPGTGDYGYTF
TGTGCCAGCAGTTACCCCGGGACAGGGGACTATGGCTACACCTTC
>TRBD2|few|TRBV27|15|TRBJ2-3
CASRWTSGGTDTQYF
TGTGCCAGCAGATGGACTAGCGGGGGCACAGATACGCAGTATTTT
>-|few|TRBV6-5|14|TRBJ1-2
CASRSLGGDYGYTF
TGTGCCAGCAGATCCTTGGGAGGGGACTATGGCTACACCTTC
>TRBD1|-|TRBV6-5|14|TRBJ1-2
CASTQPRTGYGYTF
TGTGCCAGCACCCAACCCAGGACAGGCTATGGCTACACCTTC
>-|-|TRBV18|17|TRBJ2-1
CASSAYRDTFSYNEQFF
TGTGCCAGCTCAGCCTATCGGGACACCTTCTCCTACAATGAGCAGTTCTTC
>-|-|TRBV18|15|TRBJ1-2
CASSPGEHTNYGYTF
TGTGCCAGCTCACCTGGGGAACATACTAACTATGGCTACACCTTC
>-|-|TRBV27|13|TRBJ1-1
CASSPLRPPEAFF
TGTGCCAGCAGCCCCCTTAGGCCACCTGAAGCTTTCTTT
>-|-|TRBV14|13|TRBJ1-2
CASSQDISYGYTF
TGTGCCAGCAGCCAAGATATCTCGTATGGCTACACCTTC